This T cell receptor (beta chain) is from a study of cytomegalovirus exposure and HLA in healthy donors. The study's findings and limits: Presence/absence analyses took donor sequencing depth as roughly uniform. Most CMV-associated TCR beta chains appeared HLA-restricted in a later analysis.

A word on this clone: The antigen is unknown.

PCR amplification relied on 60 Vbeta primers (plus 13 Jbeta primers). Assay used: immunoSEQ multiplex PCR; TCRdb lists only in-frame clones, some missing. The top ten clones hold over 1% of a sample with about 190,000 clones, approximately 87% of them seen once. V was shortened by 2 bases and J by 9 bases, with 12 bases between the two germline ends. The CDR3 loop spans 13 amino acids. CDR1 and CDR2 (germline): MNHEY, SMNVEV (reference sequence). The V call is TRBV27, the J call TRBJ2-3; maybe TRBD2 (6 bases). Material: PBMCs. The clonotype comes from a man aged 30 to 45 in good health and CMV-seronegative. CDR3 amino acids: CASSLAGSETQYF. CDR3 in DNA: TGTGCCAGCAGTTTAGCGGGGTCCGAGACGCAGTATTTT.